A selection of T cell receptor beta chains follows, all from one sample in a study of CD8+ T cells in alopecia areata. TCRdb's table, derived via immunoSEQ multiplex PCR, lists solely in-frame clones and lacks some. Here the sample spans some 170,000 clones, approximately 70% being singletons. The material sequenced was CD8+ T cells sorted from blood, taken at week 0. These receptors originate from a human donor with alopecia areata. Both conserved end residues are part of each CDR3. Fields, in order: D gene, clone size, J gene, V gene, CDR3 protein, CDR3 DNA. A D gene is named only where the DNA matches it firmly. Size tells how often a clone was seen (once, few, many) or the class of an expanded clone, and some rows leave it out.

D: .; size: once; J: TRBJ2-7; V: TRBV7-9; CDR3: CASSTGHYEQYF; DNA: TGTGCCAGCAGCACCGGCCACTACGAGCAGTACTTC
D: .; size: .; J: TRBJ1-2; V: TRBV10-3; CDR3: CAISESSRSGKPNGYTF; DNA: TGTGCCATCAGTGAGTCGAGTAGGTCAGGGAAACCCAATGGCTACACCTTC
D: TRBD1; size: few; J: TRBJ2-1; V: TRBV23-1; CDR3: CASSQGSNYNEQFF; DNA: TGCGCCAGCTCACAGGGGAGCAACTACAATGAGCAGTTCTTC
D: .; size: .; J: TRBJ2-2; V: TRBV27; CDR3: CASSLSGYTGELFF; DNA: TGTGCCAGCAGTTTATCAGGGTACACCGGGGAGCTGTTTTTT
D: .; size: .; J: TRBJ1-1; V: TRBV12-5; CDR3: CASGLPHRQALGTEAFF; DNA: TGTGCTAGTGGTTTGCCACATCGACAGGCCCTGGGTACTGAAGCTTTCTTT
D: .; size: .; J: TRBJ1-5; V: TRBV30; CDR3: CAWSLGASGQPQHF; DNA: TGTGCCTGGAGCCTAGGGGCCTCGGGACAGCCCCAGCATTTT
D: .; size: .; J: TRBJ2-3; V: TRBV12-5; CDR3: CASGPVTSTDTQYF; DNA: TGTGCTAGTGGTCCAGTTACTAGCACAGATACGCAGTATTTT
D: TRBD2; size: once; J: TRBJ2-5; V: TRBV27; CDR3: CASSLLAGRQETQYF; DNA: TGTGCCAGCAGTTTACTAGCGGGGCGTCAAGAGACCCAGTACTTC
D: TRBD1; size: .; J: TRBJ2-7; V: TRBV30; CDR3: CAWSVGQGAYEQYF; DNA: TGTGCCTGGAGTGTAGGGCAGGGGGCCTACGAGCAGTACTTC
D: .; size: .; J: TRBJ1-2; V: TRBV13; CDR3: CASSRPTGQNYGYTF; DNA: TGTGCCAGCAGCCGACCGACCGGACAGAACTATGGCTACACCTTC